This entry is about one TCR beta chain. What it binds is not known. Expressed TCRB transcripts were sequenced because the entire RNA isolate underwent reverse transcription. Generated by immunoSEQ multiplex PCR, the TCRdb table keeps only in-frame clones and is missing some. The sample contains 200,000 to 300,000 clones, about 14% of which appear only once. This record comes from a study of beta chain features in type 1 diabetes. Turning to the study itself: Cell yields, age and gender were similar between patients and healthy donors. Examination of sorted cells across all samples involved approximately 100,000,000 cells. Study outcomes and limitations: The naive, central memory and Treg TCRB repertoires looked more alike in patients than they did in healthy donors. For Type 1 diabetes patients, all four CD4+ subsets carried TCRB CDR3s that were moderately but significantly shorter.

Without exception, sorted populations had purity beyond 95%. The CDR3 length is 14 residues. V was shortened by 1 base and J by 1 base, with 5 bases between the two germline ends. Germline V CDR1 and CDR2: SGHTA, FQGNSA. The chain uses TRBV7-2 and TRBJ2-1; D uncertain. This TCR derives from a man between 25 and 39 years old with type 1 diabetes. Sequenced input: naive CD4+ T cells from blood. The CDR3 sequence: CASSLDYSYNEQFF. The CDR3 bases are TGTGCCAGCAGCTTAGACTATTCCTACAATGAGCAGTTCTTC.